This TCR beta chain was captured by sequencing in a study of blood T cells in healthy people across ages. Aged about 6 to 90, donors were systemically healthy Caucasians from Russia. CDR1 is LGHNA and CDR2 is YNFKEQ in the germline V gene. CDR3 length: 17 amino acids. The V and J ends lost 3 bases and 7 bases, in that order; junction bases with no gene match: 13. Comments on this clonotype: Since a much larger clone is just one base distant, this may be a read error.

Next came a second PCR, run for about 7 to 11 cycles, which used a sample-barcoded 5' primer along with a J-beta primer mix. TCRdb called the 5' RACE reads again in MiXCR, with one record for every CDR3 protein. The table shows some 670,000 distinct CDR3 sequences, with 52% occurring only once. The TCR comes from a woman aged 80 or over in good health. The sequenced sample consisted of blood. The rearrangement links TRBV4-2 to TRBJ2-1; TRBD2 agrees at 9 bases. In DNA form, the CDR3 reads TGTGCCAGCAGCCAGATCTGGGCGGGGGGGACCAATAATGAGCAGTTCTTC. It encodes CASSQIWAGGTNNEQFF.